This TCR delta chain was captured in a study of gamma-delta chains in newborns, infants, children. For the study at large: Microbial exposure reportedly drives polyclonal innate γδ T cell expansion after birth.

The length of the CDR3 is 16 residues. Looked up from germline, CDR1 is GEAIGNYY and CDR2 is EKD. After removal of 3 bases from V and 3 bases from J, the junction contained 4 bases not matched to a gene. TCRdb called clones anew from the reads with CATT. The sample gives about 11,000 delta-chain clones, approximately 9.5% of which show up once; 8.8% is in the top ten. Remarks on this clone: This is likely an artifact of a read error, given a far larger clone one base away.

The sample consisted of blood. The receptor's source is a child who was a newborn, infant or young child, either healthy, febrile or measles-vaccinated (not recorded which). The J gene is TRDJ3, the V gene TRDV2; 7 bases map to TRDD3. CDR3 nucleotides: TGTGCCTGTGACTGGGGGAGCTACTGGGACACCCGACAGATGTTTTTC. Translated, it gives CACDWGSYWDTRQMFF.